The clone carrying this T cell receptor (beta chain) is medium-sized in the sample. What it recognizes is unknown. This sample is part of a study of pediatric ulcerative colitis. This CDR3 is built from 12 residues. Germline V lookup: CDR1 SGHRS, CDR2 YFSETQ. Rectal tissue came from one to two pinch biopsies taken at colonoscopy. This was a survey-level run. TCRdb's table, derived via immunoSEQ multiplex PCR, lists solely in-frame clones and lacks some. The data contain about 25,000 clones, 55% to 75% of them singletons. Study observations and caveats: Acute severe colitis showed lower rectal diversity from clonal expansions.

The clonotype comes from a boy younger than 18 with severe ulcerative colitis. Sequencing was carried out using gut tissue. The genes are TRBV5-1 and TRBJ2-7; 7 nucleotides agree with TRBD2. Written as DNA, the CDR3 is TGCGTCTCGGCGGGGGATTCCTACGAGCAGTACTTC. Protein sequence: CVSAGDSYEQYF.